The source of this T cell receptor (beta chain) is a study of vaccination and CD4 T cells after COVID-19. The CDR3 runs 13 residues. Per the germline V gene, CDR1 is SGHTA and CDR2 is FQGNSA. V gave up 5 bases and J gave up 5 bases, with 13 bases separating them. Specified treatment: approximately nine-day PBMC culture with coronavirus spike peptide pools or control peptides (ViraFEST assay). CD4+ T cells that had been cultured provided DNA sequenced with the Oncomine TCR Beta short-read assay. TCRdb recomputed calls from the PCR reads with MiXCR, one row per CDR3 protein. The sample has about 21,000 distinct CDR3 sequences; approximately 40% are singletons. As for this clonotype: Its antigen is still unknown.

Sequenced here: CD4+ T cells from blood, cultured in vitro, sampled after SARS-CoV-2 vaccination. This receptor was taken from a human donor who had recovered from COVID-19. The chain joins TRBV7-2 to TRBJ2-7; tentative D call: TRBD1 (6 bases). CDR3 nucleotide sequence: TGTGCCAGCAGCCCGCACAGGGTCCACGAGCAGTACTTC. Residues: CASSPHRVHEQYF.